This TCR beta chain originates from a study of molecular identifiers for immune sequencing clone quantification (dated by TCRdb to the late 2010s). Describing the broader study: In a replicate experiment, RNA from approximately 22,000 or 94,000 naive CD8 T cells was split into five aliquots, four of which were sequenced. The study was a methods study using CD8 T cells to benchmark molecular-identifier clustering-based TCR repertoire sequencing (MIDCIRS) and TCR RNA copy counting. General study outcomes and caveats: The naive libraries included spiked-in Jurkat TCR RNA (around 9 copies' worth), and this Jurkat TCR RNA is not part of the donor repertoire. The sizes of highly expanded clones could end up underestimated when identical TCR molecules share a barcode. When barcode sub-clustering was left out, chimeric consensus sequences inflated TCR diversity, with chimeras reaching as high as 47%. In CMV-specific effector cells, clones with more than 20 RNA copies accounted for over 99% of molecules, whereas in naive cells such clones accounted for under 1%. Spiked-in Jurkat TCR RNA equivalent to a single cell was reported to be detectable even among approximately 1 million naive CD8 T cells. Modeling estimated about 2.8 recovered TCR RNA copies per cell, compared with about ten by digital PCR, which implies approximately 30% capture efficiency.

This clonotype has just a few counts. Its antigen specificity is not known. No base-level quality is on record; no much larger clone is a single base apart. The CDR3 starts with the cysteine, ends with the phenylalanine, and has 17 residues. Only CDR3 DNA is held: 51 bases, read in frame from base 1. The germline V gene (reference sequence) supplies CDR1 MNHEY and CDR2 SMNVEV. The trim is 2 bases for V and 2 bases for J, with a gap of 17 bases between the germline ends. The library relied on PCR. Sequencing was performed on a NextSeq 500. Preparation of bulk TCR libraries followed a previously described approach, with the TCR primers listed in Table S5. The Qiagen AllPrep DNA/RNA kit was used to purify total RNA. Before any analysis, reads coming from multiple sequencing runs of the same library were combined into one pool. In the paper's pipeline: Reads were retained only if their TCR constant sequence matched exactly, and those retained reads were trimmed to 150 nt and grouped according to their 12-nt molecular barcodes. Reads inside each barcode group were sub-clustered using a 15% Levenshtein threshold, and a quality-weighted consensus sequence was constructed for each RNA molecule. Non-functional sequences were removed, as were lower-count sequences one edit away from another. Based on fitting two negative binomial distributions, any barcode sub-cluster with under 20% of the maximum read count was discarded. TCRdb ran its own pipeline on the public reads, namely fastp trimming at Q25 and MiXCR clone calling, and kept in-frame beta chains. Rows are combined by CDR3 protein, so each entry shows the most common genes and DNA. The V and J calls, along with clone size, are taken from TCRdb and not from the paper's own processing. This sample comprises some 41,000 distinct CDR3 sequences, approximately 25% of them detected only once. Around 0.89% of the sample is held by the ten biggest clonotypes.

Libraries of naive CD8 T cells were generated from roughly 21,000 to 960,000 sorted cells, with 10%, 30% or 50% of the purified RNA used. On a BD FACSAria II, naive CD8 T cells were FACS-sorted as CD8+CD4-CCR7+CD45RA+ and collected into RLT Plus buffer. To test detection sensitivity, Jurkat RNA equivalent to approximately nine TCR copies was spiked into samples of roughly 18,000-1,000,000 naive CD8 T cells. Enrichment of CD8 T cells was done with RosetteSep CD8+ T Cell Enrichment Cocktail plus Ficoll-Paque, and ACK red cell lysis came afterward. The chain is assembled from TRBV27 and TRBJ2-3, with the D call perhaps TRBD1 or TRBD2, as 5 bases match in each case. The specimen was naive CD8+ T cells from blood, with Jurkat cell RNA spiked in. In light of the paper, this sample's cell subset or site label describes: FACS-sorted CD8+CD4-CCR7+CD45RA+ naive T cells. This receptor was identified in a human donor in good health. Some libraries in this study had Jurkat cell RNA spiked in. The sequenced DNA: TGTGCCAGCAGTTTAATAGAGGGGCCTAATCCCACAGATACGCAGTATTTT. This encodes CASSLIEGPNPTDTQYF.